This T cell receptor beta chain was identified during a study of regulatory T cells in long-lasting Graves disease. Notes on the study in general: Among samples with persistent disease, TRBV28, TRBJ1-2 and TRBJ2-5 were favored.

On this clonotype: Its antigen is currently unknown.

Regarding time point: newly diagnosed GD, antithyroid drugs for less than 3 months. RNA from PBMCs was the source of the TCR library. CDR3 length: 14 residues. Trimming took 4 bases from V and 3 from J, leaving 12 bases between them. Germline values: CDR1 MNHEY, CDR2 SVGEGT. Combining iRepertoire HTBI primers with Arm-PCR of CDR3 regions, the authors built TCR beta libraries. TCRdb reprocessed the multiplex PCR reads via MiXCR and lists one record per CDR3 protein. The table has 350,000 to 400,000 distinct CDR3 sequences, roughly 16% seen once. This sample also belongs to another study, concerning T cells in Graves' hyperthyroidism and ophthalmopathy.

The sample here was peripheral blood mononuclear cells (PBMCs), taken at new diagnosis, from a patient treated with antithyroid drugs. This clonotype was obtained from a woman between 18 and 29 years old with Graves disease. This chain links TRBV6-2 or TRBV6-3 with TRBJ1-1; no definite D call. This chain's CDR3 is CASSSTPWDTEAFF. The CDR3 DNA sequence: TGTGCCAGCAGTTCCACCCCGTGGGACACTGAAGCTTTCTTT.